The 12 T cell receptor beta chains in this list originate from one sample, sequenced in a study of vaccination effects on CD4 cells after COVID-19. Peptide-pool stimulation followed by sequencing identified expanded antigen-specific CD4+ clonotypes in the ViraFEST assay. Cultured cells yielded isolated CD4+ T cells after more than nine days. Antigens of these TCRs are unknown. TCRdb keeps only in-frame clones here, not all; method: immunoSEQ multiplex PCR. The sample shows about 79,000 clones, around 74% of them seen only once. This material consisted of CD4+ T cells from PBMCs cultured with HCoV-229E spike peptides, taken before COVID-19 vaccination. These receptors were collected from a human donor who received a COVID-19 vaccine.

The CDR3 coding sequence is TGTGCCTTATGGACAGGGTCGTCTTATGGCTACACCTTC. Protein sequence: CALWTGSSYGYTF. The V gene is TRBV10-3, the J gene TRBJ1-2, with TRBD1 matching 8 bases. The CDR3 spans 13 residues. In germline, CDR1 is ENHRY, CDR2 SYGVKD. The V gene end was trimmed by 11 bases and the J gene end by 5 bases; junction bases not matched to a gene: 10.

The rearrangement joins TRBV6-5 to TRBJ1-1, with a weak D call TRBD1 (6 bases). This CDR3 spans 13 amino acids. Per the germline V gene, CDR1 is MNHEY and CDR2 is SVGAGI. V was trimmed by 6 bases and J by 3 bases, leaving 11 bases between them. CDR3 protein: CASSPQGDTEAFF. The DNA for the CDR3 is TGTGCCAGCAGCCCACAGGGTGACACTGAAGCTTTCTTT.

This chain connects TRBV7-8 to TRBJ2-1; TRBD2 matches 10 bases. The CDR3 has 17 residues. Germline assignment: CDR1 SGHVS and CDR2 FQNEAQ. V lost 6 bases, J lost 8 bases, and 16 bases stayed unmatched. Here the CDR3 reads CASRVLPGLARFDEQFF. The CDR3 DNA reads TGTGCCAGCAGAGTACTCCCGGGACTAGCGCGGTTTGATGAGCAGTTCTTC.

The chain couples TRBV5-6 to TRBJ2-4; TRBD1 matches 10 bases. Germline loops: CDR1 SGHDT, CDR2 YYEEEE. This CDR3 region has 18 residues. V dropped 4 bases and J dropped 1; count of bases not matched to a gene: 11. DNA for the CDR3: TGTGCCAGCAGCCAAGCCGGGACAGGGGTTGGGGCCAAAAACATTCAGTACTTC. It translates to CASSQAGTGVGAKNIQYF.

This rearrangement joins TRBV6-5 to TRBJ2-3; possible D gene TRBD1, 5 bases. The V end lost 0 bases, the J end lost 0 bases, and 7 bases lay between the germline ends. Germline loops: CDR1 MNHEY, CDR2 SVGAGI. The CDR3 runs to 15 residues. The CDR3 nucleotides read TGTGCCAGCAGTTACTCAGGGGCTAGCACAGATACGCAGTATTTT. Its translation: CASSYSGASTDTQYF.

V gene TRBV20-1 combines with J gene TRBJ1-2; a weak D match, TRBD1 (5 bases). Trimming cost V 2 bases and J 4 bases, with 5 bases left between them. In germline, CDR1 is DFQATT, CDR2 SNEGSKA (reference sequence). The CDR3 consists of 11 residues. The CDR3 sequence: CSARQGYGYTF. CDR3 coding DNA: TGCAGTGCTAGACAGGGCTATGGCTACACCTTC.

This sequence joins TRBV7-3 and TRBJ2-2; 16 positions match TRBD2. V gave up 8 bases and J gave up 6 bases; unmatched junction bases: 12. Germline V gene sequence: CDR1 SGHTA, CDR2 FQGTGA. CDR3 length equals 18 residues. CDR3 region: CASVLEPGLAGGPGELFF. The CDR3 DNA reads TGTGCCAGCGTGCTGGAGCCGGGACTAGCGGGGGGGCCCGGGGAGCTGTTTTTT. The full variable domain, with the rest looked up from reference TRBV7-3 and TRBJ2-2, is GAGVSQTPSNKVTEKGKYVELRCDPISGHTALYWYRQSLGQGPEFLIYFQGTGAADDSGLPNDRFFAVRPEGSVSTLKIQRTERGDSAVYLCASVLEPGLAGGPGELFFGEGSRLTVL.

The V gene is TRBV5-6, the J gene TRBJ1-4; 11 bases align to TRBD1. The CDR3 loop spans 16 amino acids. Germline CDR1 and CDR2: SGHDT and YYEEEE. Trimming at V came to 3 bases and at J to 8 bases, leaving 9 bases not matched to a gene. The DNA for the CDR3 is TGTGCCAGCAGCTCGGACAGGGGGCCCCATAAAGAAAAACTGTTTTTT. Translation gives CASSSDRGPHKEKLFF.

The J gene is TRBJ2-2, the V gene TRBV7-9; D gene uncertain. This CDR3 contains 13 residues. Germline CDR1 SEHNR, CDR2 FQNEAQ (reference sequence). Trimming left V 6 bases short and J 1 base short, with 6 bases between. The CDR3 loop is CASSLLNTGELFF. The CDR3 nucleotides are TGTGCCAGCAGTCTGTTGAACACCGGGGAGCTGTTTTTT.

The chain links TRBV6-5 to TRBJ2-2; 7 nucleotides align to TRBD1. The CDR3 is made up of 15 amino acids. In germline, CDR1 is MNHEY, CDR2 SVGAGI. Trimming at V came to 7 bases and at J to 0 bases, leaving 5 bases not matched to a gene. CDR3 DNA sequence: TGTGCCAGCACCCTAGGGACAGCGAACACCGGGGAGCTGTTTTTT. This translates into CASTLGTANTGELFF.

CDR3 nucleotide sequence: TGTGCCAGCAGCCCGGGTCGGGGCAATTTAGCCGGGGAGCTGTTTTTT. Its protein is CASSPGRGNLAGELFF. The V and J genes are TRBV5-4 and TRBJ2-2; D may be TRBD1 or TRBD2 (5 bases each). Looked up from germline, CDR1 is SGHNT and CDR2 is YYREEE (reference sequence). The V and J ends lost 4 bases and 6 bases respectively, with 19 bases between them. This CDR3 region has 16 residues.

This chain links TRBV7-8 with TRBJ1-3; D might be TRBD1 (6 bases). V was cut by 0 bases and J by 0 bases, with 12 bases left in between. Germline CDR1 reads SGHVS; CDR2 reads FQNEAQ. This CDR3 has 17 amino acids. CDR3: CASSLAATGLSGNTIYF. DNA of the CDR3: TGTGCCAGCAGCTTAGCGGCGACAGGCCTCTCTGGAAACACCATATATTTT.